The 18 T cell receptor beta chains below all came from one sample that was sequenced in a study of long-term antiretroviral therapy in people with HIV. The run of the v3.0 immunoSEQ assay was at survey level. Repertoires were generated with immunoSEQ multiplex PCR, while TCRdb's copy carries only in-frame clones and drops some. This sample carries tens of thousands of clones, over 60% of them seen once, and the ten largest clones take roughly 7.2%. Sequenced material: unsorted PBMCs, taken 2 years after starting antiretroviral therapy. These TCRs come from a woman aged 45-65 years with HIV.

The CDR3 nucleotides read TGTGCCAGCAGCTTGTGGACAGGGGGGAACACCGGGGAGCTGTTTTTT. Protein: CASSLWTGGNTGELFF. The chain uses TRBV5-4 and TRBJ2-2; 10 nucleotides agree with TRBD1. V was pared by 1 base and J by 1 base, with 1 base of the junction left unmatched. The CDR3 has 16 amino acids. Germline loops: CDR1 SGHNT, CDR2 YYREEE (reference sequence).

The CDR3 protein is CASSVGFNEKLFF. CDR3 nucleotides: TGTGCCAGCAGTGTCGGTTTTAATGAAAAACTGTTTTTT. The chain is built from TRBV2 and TRBJ1-4; D is ambiguous. CDR1 SNHLY and CDR2 FYNNEI come from the germline V gene. Trimming left V 4 bases short and J 4 bases short, with 7 bases between. The CDR3 runs to 13 residues. The full variable domain, its missing parts supplied by reference TRBV2 and TRBJ1-4, is EPEVTQTPSHQVTQMGQEVILRCVPISNHLYFYWYRQILGQKVEFLVSFYNNEISEKSEIFDDQFSVERPDGSNFTLKIRSTKLEDSAMYFCASSVGFNEKLFFGSGTQLSVL.

The V call is TRBV9, the J call TRBJ1-1, with TRBD1 as a possible D gene (5 bases). CDR1 is SGDLS and CDR2 is YYNGEE in the germline V gene. The V and J ends lost 3 bases and 0 bases respectively, with 12 bases between them. The CDR3 totals 15 residues. CDR3 region: CASSATATVNTEAFF. The CDR3 bases are TGTGCCAGCAGCGCGACGGCGACAGTGAACACTGAAGCTTTCTTT.

The chain links TRBV25-1 to TRBJ1-1, with D hard to call. The V end was cut by 6 bases, the J end by 1 base, with 3 bases between. Germline CDR1 and CDR2: MGHDK and SYGVNS. There are 11 residues in the CDR3. The CDR3 DNA is TGTGCCAGCAGGAGGAACACTGAAGCTTTCTTT. Its translation: CASRRNTEAFF.

The chain uses TRBV5-1 and TRBJ1-3, with 10 nucleotides matching TRBD1. Germline trimming cut 0 bases from V and 2 bases from J; bases unmatched to any gene: 2. This CDR3 has 16 amino acids. From germline, CDR1 is SGHRS and CDR2 YFSETQ. CDR3 residues: CASSLEGQGAGNTIYF. The CDR3, as DNA: TGCGCCAGCAGCTTGGAAGGACAGGGGGCTGGAAACACCATATATTTT.

The chain has TRBV28 and TRBJ2-1, with D perhaps given as TRBD1 or TRBD2 (5 bases each). The CDR3 extends over 15 amino acids. V was shortened by 3 bases and J by 0 bases, with 9 bases between the two germline ends. Germline CDR1 reads MDHEN; CDR2 reads SYDVKM. CDR3: CASSLGVPSYNEQFF. In nucleotides, the CDR3 is TGTGCCAGCAGTTTGGGGGTCCCCTCCTACAATGAGCAGTTCTTC.

This sequence joins TRBV11-2 and TRBJ1-5; 7 nucleotides align to TRBD1. Germline V lookup: CDR1 SGHAT, CDR2 FQNNGV. V lost 4 bases and J lost 2; bases outside the gene matches: 8. The CDR3 sequence is 16 residues long. CDR3 loop: CASSSHGQEGNQPQHF. The CDR3 DNA follows: TGTGCCAGCAGCTCGCACGGACAGGAGGGCAATCAGCCCCAGCATTTT.

This clone was picked up a small number of times. V and J are TRBV2 and TRBJ1-3; no firm D call. V lost 4 bases, J lost 3 bases, and 10 bases lay in between. There are 14 residues in the CDR3. Per the germline V gene, CDR1 is SNHLY and CDR2 is FYNNEI. The CDR3, as DNA: TGTGCCAGCAGTGTTAGGGCAAATGGAAACACCATATATTTT. Protein product: CASSVRANGNTIYF. Full variable domain (remainder filled in from reference TRBV2 and TRBJ1-3): EPEVTQTPSHQVTQMGQEVILRCVPISNHLYFYWYRQILGQKVEFLVSFYNNEISEKSEIFDDQFSVERPDGSNFTLKIRSTKLEDSAMYFCASSVRANGNTIYFGEGSWLTVV.

This sequence joins TRBV7-9 and TRBJ2-1, with 7 bases fitting TRBD1. CDR3 size: 12 residues. From germline, CDR1 is SEHNR and CDR2 FQNEAQ (reference sequence). J lost 9 bases, V lost 5 bases, and 4 bases had no gene match. The CDR3 here is CASSQDRPEQFF. The CDR3 DNA sequence: TGTGCCAGCAGCCAGGACAGGCCTGAGCAGTTCTTC.

This chain links TRBV25-1 with TRBJ2-2; 8 bases are a match to TRBD2. Per the germline V gene, CDR1 is MGHDK and CDR2 is SYGVNS. J lost 2 bases, V lost 4 bases, and 3 bases had no gene match. The CDR3 covers 15 residues. CDR3 in amino acids: CASSVLAANTGELFF. Here the CDR3 DNA reads TGTGCCAGCAGTGTACTAGCGGCCAACACCGGGGAGCTGTTTTTT.

This chain uses TRBV9 with TRBJ2-2; possibly TRBD2 for D (6 bases). The length of the CDR3 is 14 residues. Germline V gene lookup returns CDR1 SGDLS and CDR2 YYNGEE. Trimming shortened V by 7 bases and J by 4 bases, and 14 bases separated the two germline ends. CDR3 residues: CASGSGVRTGELFF. CDR3 bases: TGTGCCAGCGGTTCGGGGGTCCGCACCGGGGAGCTGTTTTTT.

The chain carries TRBV2 and TRBJ1-1; D might be TRBD1 (6 bases). V dropped 8 bases and J dropped 5 bases, with 15 bases sitting between them. Germline CDR1 and CDR2: SNHLY and FYNNEI. This CDR3 has 13 amino acids. CDR3 nucleotide sequence: TGTGCCAGCGTAACAGGGCCGGGAACTGAAGCTTTCTTT. Translated: CASVTGPGTEAFF.

There are a few counts of this clone. The DNA for the CDR3 is TGTGCCAGCAGTGAAGATAGAGGGGAGCTGTTTTTT. Its protein product is CASSEDRGELFF. This sequence joins TRBV2 and TRBJ2-2, with D unclear. Germline CDR1 is SNHLY and CDR2 is FYNNEI. Trimming took off 1 base at V and 8 bases at J, with 5 bases between the two ends. This CDR3 is built from 12 residues.

J is TRBJ2-5 and V is TRBV10-2; 8 bases are a match to TRBD2. Trimming took 6 bases from V and 5 from J; bases not matched to a gene: 5. The CDR3 totals 13 residues. Germline loops: CDR1 WSHSY, CDR2 SAAADI. For the CDR3, the DNA is TGCGCCAGCAGGCGGGGGGTAGGCGAGACCCAGTACTTC. Amino acids: CASRRGVGETQYF.

The rearrangement uses TRBV9 and TRBJ1-2; 10 bases line up with TRBD1. Germline V gene data show CDR1 as SGDLS and CDR2 as YYNGEE. The junction had 0 bases not matched to a gene; V was cut back by 0 bases and J by 1 base. The CDR3 totals 15 residues. CDR3 coding DNA: TGTGCCAGCAGCGTAGGGGACAGGGGTAACTATGGCTACACCTTC. Its protein product is CASSVGDRGNYGYTF.

The chain couples TRBV11-2 to TRBJ2-3; 12 bases align to TRBD2. CDR3 size: 17 residues. Trimming cost V 1 base and J 3 bases; bases outside gene matches: 5. Germline CDR1 and CDR2: SGHAT and FQNNGV. The CDR3 protein is CASSLAPLAGGTDTQYF. CDR3 in DNA: TGTGCCAGCAGCTTAGCCCCCCTAGCGGGGGGGACAGATACGCAGTATTTT. Complete variable domain (other parts from reference TRBV11-2 and TRBJ2-3): EAGVAQSPRYKIIEKRQSVAFWCNPISGHATLYWYQQILGQGPKLLIQFQNNGVVDDSQLPKDRFSAERLKGVDSTLKIQPAKLEDSAVYLCASSLAPLAGGTDTQYFGPGTRLTVL.

The chain links TRBV7-6 to TRBJ2-4; TRBD1 might be the D (6 bases). The CDR3 contains 17 residues. CDR1 and CDR2 from the germline V gene are SGHVS and FNYEAQ. V lost 5 bases to trimming and J lost 0 bases, with 17 bases between them. The CDR3 spells CASSMSGHLLAKNIQYF. In DNA, the CDR3 is TGTGCCAGCAGCATGTCGGGACACCTCCTAGCCAAAAACATTCAGTACTTC.

The CDR3 sequence is CASVGGYSNQPQHF. The DNA for the CDR3 is TGTGCCAGTGTGGGGGGATATAGCAATCAGCCCCAGCATTTT. The V and J genes are TRBV4-2 and TRBJ1-5; a weak D match, TRBD1 (5 bases). CDR1 LGHNA and CDR2 YNFKEQ come from the germline V gene. This CDR3 has 14 residues. V lost 9 bases and J 0 bases, leaving 12 bases between the germline ends.